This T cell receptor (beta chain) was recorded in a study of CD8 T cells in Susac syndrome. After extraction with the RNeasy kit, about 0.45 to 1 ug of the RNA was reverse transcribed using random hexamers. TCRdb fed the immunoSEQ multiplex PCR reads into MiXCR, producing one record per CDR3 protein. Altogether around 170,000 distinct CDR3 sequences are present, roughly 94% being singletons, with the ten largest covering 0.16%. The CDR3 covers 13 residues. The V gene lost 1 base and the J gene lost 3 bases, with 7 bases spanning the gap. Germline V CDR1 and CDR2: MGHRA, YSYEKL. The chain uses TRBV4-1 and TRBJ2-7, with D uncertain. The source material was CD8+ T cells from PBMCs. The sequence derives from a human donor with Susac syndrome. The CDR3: CASSQVRSYEQYF. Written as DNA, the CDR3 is TGCGCCAGCAGCCAAGTTCGTAGCTACGAGCAGTACTTC.